The 15 T cell receptor beta chains listed next were all sequenced from one sample in a study of regulatory T cells in long-lasting Graves disease. According to the study, TCR beta libraries were built with iRepertoire HTBI primers and CDR3-region Arm-PCR. TCRdb used MiXCR to reprocess the multiplex PCR reads, holding one entry per CDR3 protein. Here the sample spans hundreds of thousands of distinct CDR3 sequences, roughly 30% being singletons. Time point reported: persistent/refractory GD, antithyroid drugs over 5 years with positive TRAb. Making the TCR library involved RNA that had been extracted from PBMCs. Sequenced here: peripheral blood mononuclear cells (PBMCs), sampled when the disease was refractory, from a patient treated with antithyroid drugs. The receptors derive from a female donor with Graves disease.

The chain carries TRBV19 and TRBJ1-5, with D possibly matching TRBD1 (5 bases). The CDR3 is made up of 15 amino acids. Per germline, CDR1 LNHDA and CDR2 SQIVND (reference sequence). V was cut by 3 bases and J by 1 base, with 10 bases left in between. The CDR3 DNA is TGTGCCAGTAGTATTTCGGCAGGGAGCAATCAGCCCCAGCATTTT. Its protein product is CASSISAGSNQPQHF.

A few counts support this clonotype. V and J are TRBV6-5 and TRBJ1-3; TRBD1 might be the D (5 bases). Trimming took 2 bases from V and 2 from J, leaving 16 bases between them. The CDR3 runs to 17 residues. The germline CDR1 and CDR2 sequences are MNHEY and SVGAGI. The CDR3 protein is CASSYKGLRGPGNTIYF. The CDR3 nucleotides read TGTGCCAGCAGTTACAAGGGACTGCGGGGTCCTGGAAACACCATATATTTT.

This clonotype was seen a few times. The chain joins TRBV20-1 to TRBJ2-5, with TRBD2 identical over 8 bases. The CDR3 contains 15 residues. Per germline, CDR1 DFQATT and CDR2 SNEGSKA (reference sequence). V shed 5 bases, J shed 1 base, and the junction held 9 bases outside the gene matches. CDR3 coding DNA: TGCAGTGCTCTAAGTAGCGGGAAGCGCCAAGAGACCCAGTACTTC. Protein sequence: CSALSSGKRQETQYF.

The rearrangement uses TRBV7-2 and TRBJ1-1; 12 bases line up with TRBD1. Germline V gene lookup returns CDR1 SGHTA and CDR2 FQGNSA. The V gene end was trimmed by 2 bases and the J gene end by 14 bases; junction bases not matched to a gene: 9. The CDR3 is 14 amino acids. This CDR3 is CASSLPGQGAIGFF. As DNA, the CDR3 is TGTGCCAGCAGCTTACCGGGACAGGGGGCCATAGGGTTCTTT.

The rearrangement links TRBV20-1 to TRBJ1-6, with no clear D. V lost 6 bases and J lost 7, with 22 bases in between. Germline loops: CDR1 DFQATT, CDR2 SNEGSKA (reference sequence). This CDR3 is 16 amino acids long. In DNA form, the CDR3 reads TGCAGTGCCTTGAACCGGGAGGCAGTCGAAAATTCACCCCTCCACTTT. It yields the protein CSALNREAVENSPLHF.

The chain links TRBV7-2 to TRBJ1-4; tentatively, D is TRBD1 (5 bases). The V end was cut by 1 base, the J end by 4 bases, with 10 bases between. Germline-derived CDR1 and CDR2 are SGHTA and FQGNSA. The CDR3 contains 15 residues. CDR3 coding DNA: TGTGCCAGCAGCTTAGTGGGACTGGATAATGAAAAACTGTTTTTT. Translating gives CASSLVGLDNEKLFF.

This clonotype was detected only a few times. The CDR3 sequence is CASSSTGLGGELFF. The CDR3 bases are TGTGCCAGCAGTTCGACAGGGCTCGGCGGGGAGCTGTTTTTT. The chain has TRBV6-5 and TRBJ2-2; 7 bases fit TRBD1. The CDR3 totals 14 residues. Germline assignment: CDR1 MNHEY and CDR2 SVGAGI. Trimming removed 4 bases from V and 7 bases from J; junction bases left unmatched: 6.

The chain uses TRBV29-1 and TRBJ2-1, with D unresolved. CDR1 and CDR2 from the germline V gene are SQVTM and ANQGSEA. The CDR3 has 11 amino acids. V was pared by 8 bases and J by 5 bases, with 10 bases between. The CDR3 region is CSPKVHNEQFF. In nucleotides, the CDR3 is TGCAGCCCAAAAGTCCACAATGAGCAGTTCTTC.

This clonotype came up many times. This chain connects TRBV6-1 to TRBJ1-1; the match to TRBD1 covers 7 bases. CDR1 and CDR2 (germline): MNHNS, SASEGT. The trim removed 7 bases at V and 0 bases at J, leaving 8 bases unmatched. The CDR3 spans 15 residues. Written as DNA, the CDR3 is TGTGCCAGCAACGACAGGGCTGAAATGAACACTGAAGCTTTCTTT. It specifies CASNDRAEMNTEAFF.

J is TRBJ1-1 and V is TRBV4-1; D is ambiguous. The CDR3 is 15 residues long. V was cut by 5 bases and J by 1 base, with 14 bases left in between. The germline V gene has CDR1 MGHRA and CDR2 YSYEKL. DNA for the CDR3: TGCGCCAGCAGCTTTTTGGGTCGAGGGAACACTGAAGCTTTCTTT. Protein product: CASSFLGRGNTEAFF.

This chain connects TRBV30 to TRBJ1-5; weak D call: TRBD1 (5 bases). V was clipped by 4 bases and J by 4 bases, with 14 bases between them. CDR1 and CDR2 from the germline V gene are GTSNPN and SVGIG (reference sequence). CDR3 length: 14 amino acids. CDR3 in amino acids: CAWTDSILNQPQHF. The CDR3 DNA reads as TGTGCCTGGACCGACAGTATCTTAAATCAGCCCCAGCATTTT. The full variable domain, completed using reference TRBV30 and TRBJ1-5, is SQTIHQWPATLVQPVGSPLSLECTVEGTSNPNLYWYRQAAGRGLQLLFYSVGIGQISSEVPQNLSASRPQDRQFILSSKKLLLSDSGFYLCAWTDSILNQPQHFGDGTRLSIL.

This clonotype was seen repeatedly, ten times or more. The rearrangement links TRBV2 to TRBJ2-5, with a weak D call TRBD2 (5 bases). Germline values: CDR1 SNHLY, CDR2 FYNNEI. Trimming removed 2 bases from V and 4 bases from J, with 20 bases in between. CDR3 length equals 17 residues. CDR3 coding DNA: TGTGCCAGCAGTGAACGAGTAGCCCACGCTGAGGGAGAGACCCAGTACTTC. Protein: CASSERVAHAEGETQYF.

V gene TRBV29-1 combines with J gene TRBJ1-1, with 7 bases aligning to TRBD1. Germline assignment: CDR1 SQVTM and CDR2 ANQGSEA. J lost 2 bases, V lost 7 bases, and 7 bases had no gene match. This CDR3 spans 13 amino acids. The CDR3 sequence: CSAVTGRNTEAFF. CDR3 nucleotide sequence: TGCAGCGCCGTGACAGGGAGAAACACTGAAGCTTTCTTT.

This clonotype was found once. This chain connects TRBV5-1 to TRBJ1-3, with TRBD1 as a possible D gene (5 bases). Looked up from germline, CDR1 is SGHRS and CDR2 is YFSETQ. The V end was cut by 0 bases, the J end by 4 bases, with 17 bases between. The CDR3 has 17 amino acids. The CDR3 loop reads CASSLDIRGMVGNTIYF. DNA of the CDR3: TGCGCCAGCAGCTTGGATATTCGGGGGATGGTAGGAAACACCATATATTTT.

This chain joins TRBV11-1 and TRBJ1-1; D call uncertain. The CDR3 length is 15 residues. Germline loops: CDR1 SGHAT, CDR2 FQDESV (reference sequence). Trimming removed 4 bases at V and 1 base at J, with 13 bases between. The CDR3 is CASSSGVVANTEAFF. The DNA for the CDR3 is TGTGCCAGCAGCTCTGGGGTGGTGGCGAACACTGAAGCTTTCTTT.